A few counts support the clone carrying this TCR beta chain. The antigen remains undetermined. This record comes from a study of T-cell reconstitution after alpha-beta-depleted transplantation in children. Study-level findings and limits: Newly produced T cells mostly accounted for T-cell counts and diversity one year post-transplant. For some patients, TCRbeta diversity was high at day 60 because of recipient T cells and thymic progenitors that survived. By about two months after transplant, alpha-beta T cells reportedly arose from several hundred graft clones that had expanded.

A TCRbeta library incorporating unique molecular identifiers was prepared. One entry per CDR3 protein results from TCRdb running MiXCR on the PCR reads. The top ten clones hold less than 40% of a sample with around 110,000 distinct CDR3 sequences, 10% of them seen once. CDR1 is MNHNS, CDR2 SASEGT, per germline. The CDR3 covers 15 residues. Trimming cost V 5 bases and J 1 base, with 14 bases left between them. This chain joins TRBV6-1 and TRBJ2-5; D may be TRBD1 (5 bases). This material consisted of PBMCs, taken before TCRalphabeta/CD19-depleted stem cell transplant. The receptor was isolated from a boy between 2 and 15 years old with acute lymphoblastic leukemia, due to receive a stem cell transplant. Here the CDR3 reads CASSPRPRAQETQYF. The CDR3 DNA follows: TGTGCCAGCAGTCCCCGACCCAGGGCCCAAGAGACCCAGTACTTC.